This T cell receptor beta chain was recorded in a study of post-analysis software for immune sequencing data. General study findings and limits: There were about 5 TRBV segments more frequent in patients than controls, and TRBV5-6, TRBV5-1 and TRBV20-1 were among them.

This clonotype was seen a handful of times. What it recognizes is unknown. CDR3 length equals 14 residues. Germline values: CDR1 MNHEY, CDR2 SVGAGI. Unique-molecular-identifier-tagged TCR beta cDNA libraries were used. TCRdb analysed the PCR reads with MiXCR anew, one entry per CDR3 protein. Of more than 450,000 distinct CDR3 sequences detected, about 44% appear once; the ten largest clones hold over 1.5%. The sequenced material came from blood. This sequence was found in a girl aged 5-17 years with multiple sclerosis. The rearrangement links TRBV6-5 to TRBJ2-4; D not certain. The J call is doubtful: the DNA matches TRBJ2-7 better. This CDR3 reads CASSYSNNLYEQYF. In nucleotides, the CDR3 is TGTGCCAGCAGTTACTCGAATAACCTCTACGAGCAGTACTTC.